This section outlines one TCR beta chain sequence together with its context. Its antigen is not known. J gave up 5 bases and V 3 bases, and 9 bases lay outside the gene matches. This CDR3 is 15 amino acids long. Germline assignment: CDR1 SGDLS and CDR2 YYNGEE. The PCR ran on 60 Vbeta and 13 Jbeta primers. Method: immunoSEQ multiplex PCR; TCRdb's copy keeps in-frame clones and lacks some. The sample consists of approximately 140,000 clones, 73% of them appearing once. This sample stems from a study of cytomegalovirus exposure and HLA in healthy donors. Study overall: Drawn from HLA-typed donors, tens of millions of unique TCRs were held in an early data release. Study-level points and caveats: The classifier reportedly diagnosed cytomegalovirus status with high sensitivity and specificity. In a later analysis, an Asian-associated ancestry cluster reportedly showed fewer N-insertions than the roughly 710-donor mean.

The sample consisted of PBMCs. The chain combines TRBV9 with TRBJ2-5, with TRBD2 matching 8 bases. The clonotype originates from a human donor in good health. The CDR3 DNA reads TGTGCCAGCAGCGGAGTAGCGGGAATTCGGGAGACCCAGTACTTC. Translation gives CASSGVAGIRETQYF.